This T cell receptor (beta chain) was retrieved from a study of control samples from healthy donors and cancer patients (dated by TCRdb to the early 2020s). In regard to this clone: Its antigen remains undetermined. Base-call qualities are not available, and no considerably larger clone is one nucleotide away.

The library was made by the immunoSEQ multiplex PCR assay. TCRdb re-hosts the immuneACCESS table, in-frame sequences only. Its copies lack some clones; in the studies checked, an unresolved V gene accounts for under half of them, and the cause for the rest is not known. Here the sample has some 120,000 clones; around nine tenths occur a single time. 9.5% to 13% of the sample is held by the ten biggest clonotypes. V and J are truncated by 3 bases and 6 bases respectively, leaving an intervening sequence of 14 bases. For CDR1 and CDR2, the germline V gene (reference sequence) lists MNHEY and SMNVEV. The CDR3 runs 14 amino acids, cysteine and phenylalanine included. CDR3 DNA only is kept here, 42 bases in frame from base 1.

The receptor chain draws on TRBV27 and TRBJ1-2; the D gene cannot be resolved reliably. Sequencing input: blood. This sequence originates from a man aged 30 to 45 in good health. The CDR3 region reads CASSFLGVQDGYTF. The DNA is as follows: TGTGCCAGCAGTTTCCTTGGGGTTCAGGATGGCTACACCTTC.